This record looks at one T cell receptor beta chain sequence and its context. The data were taken from a study of blood T cell repertoires in COVID-19. Study-level background: Both acute and convalescent COVID-19 samples were obtained from the United States, Italy and Spain. T cells, B-cell-depleted T cells, or PBMCs supplied cDNA or gDNA.

Germline V CDR1 and CDR2: MGHDK, SYGVNS. Deletions cut 9 bases from V and 0 bases from J, with 11 bases between. CDR3 length equals 13 residues. How the authors handled the data: Amplifying reference gene primers gave estimates of nucleated cell counts. Sequencing was performed with immunoSEQ multiplex PCR; in TCRdb, only in-frame clones are kept and a portion is missing. V and J calls plus clone size are reproduced from that table; the DNA served to infer D and trimming. The sample shows hundreds of thousands of clones, approximately 81% of them seen only once. The source is a man aged 40-49 years with acute or convalescent COVID-19. V and J are TRBV25-1 and TRBJ1-1, with D perhaps TRBD1 (5 bases). Sequencing was performed on peripheral blood. CDR3 in DNA: TGTGCCAGTACGACAGCTCTGAACACTGAAGCTTTCTTT. It codes for CASTTALNTEAFF.